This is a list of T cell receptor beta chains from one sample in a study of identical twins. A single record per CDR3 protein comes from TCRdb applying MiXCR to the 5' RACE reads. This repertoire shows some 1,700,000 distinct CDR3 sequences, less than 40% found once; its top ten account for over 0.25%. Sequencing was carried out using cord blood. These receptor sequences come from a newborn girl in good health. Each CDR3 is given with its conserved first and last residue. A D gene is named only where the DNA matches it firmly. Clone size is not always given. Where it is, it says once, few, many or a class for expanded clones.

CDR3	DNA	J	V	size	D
CASSPQMAYEQYF	TGTGCCAGCAGCCCCCAAATGGCGTACGAGCAGTACTTC	TRBJ2-7	TRBV6-6	-	-
CASSWIGTSGITDTQYF	TGTGCCAGCAGCTGGATAGGGACTAGCGGAATCACAGATACGCAGTATTTT	TRBJ2-3	TRBV4-2	-	TRBD2
CASSQPGSNTGELFF	TGCGCCAGCAGCCAGCCAGGGAGCAACACCGGGGAGCTGTTTTTT	TRBJ2-2	TRBV4-1	few	-
CASSFGQATEAFF	TGTGCCAGCAGTTTCGGACAGGCCACTGAAGCTTTCTTT	TRBJ1-1	TRBV12-3/TRBV12-4	few	TRBD1
CASRRFRTEYEQYF	TGTGCCAGCAGGCGTTTCCGGACGGAATACGAGCAGTACTTC	TRBJ2-7	TRBV27	-	-
CASSQGTRWGSTDTQYF	TGTGCCAGCAGCCAAGGGACAAGGTGGGGGAGCACAGATACGCAGTATTTT	TRBJ2-3	TRBV3-1	-	-
CASSVITGFGDEQYF	TGTGCCAGCAGCGTAATAACAGGGTTTGGTGATGAGCAGTACTTC	TRBJ2-4	TRBV5-5	few	-
CASSPAHVIAGVGNEQFF	TGTGCCAGCAGCCCTGCCCACGTTATAGCGGGAGTGGGTAATGAGCAGTTCTTC	TRBJ2-1	TRBV7-2	-	TRBD2
CASSPQGIFNYGYTF	TGCGCCAGCAGTCCCCAGGGAATCTTCAACTATGGCTACACCTTC	TRBJ1-2	TRBV5-1	-	-
CSARDGGGGVAFF	TGCAGTGCTAGAGATGGGGGAGGCGGTGTAGCTTTCTTT	TRBJ1-1	TRBV20-1	-	-
CATSRDGGLASATNEKLFF	TGTGCCACCAGCAGAGATGGCGGCTTGGCTTCTGCAACTAATGAAAAACTGTTTTTT	TRBJ1-4	TRBV15	-	-
CSASRAGPYEQYF	TGCAGTGCTAGCCGAGCGGGCCCCTACGAGCAGTACTTC	TRBJ2-7	TRBV20-1	-	-
CASSVLLNTEAFF	TGTGCCAGCAGCGTTCTATTGAACACTGAAGCTTTCTTT	TRBJ1-1	TRBV9	-	-
CASTSNRVNSPLHF	TGTGCCAGCACCTCGAACAGGGTTAATTCACCCCTCCACTTT	TRBJ1-6	TRBV6-6	-	-
CASSQFVSNEQFF	TGCGCCAGCAGCCAATTTGTAAGCAATGAGCAGTTCTTC	TRBJ2-1	TRBV4-3	-	-
CASSVPGRNIQYF	TGTGCCAGCAGCGTACCAGGGAGGAACATTCAGTACTTC	TRBJ2-4	TRBV9	few	-
CASSQMGLAGGTTDTQYF	TGTGCCAGCAGCCAGATGGGACTAGCGGGAGGGACCACAGATACGCAGTATTTT	TRBJ2-3	TRBV3-1	few	TRBD2
CASSRTGTDMNTEAFF	TGTGCCAGCAGCCGAACCGGGACAGACATGAACACTGAAGCTTTCTTT	TRBJ1-1	TRBV7-9	-	TRBD1
CASSRTSGRAYNEQFF	TGTGCCAGCAGCCGGACTAGCGGGAGAGCCTACAATGAGCAGTTCTTC	TRBJ2-1	TRBV28	many	TRBD2
CSAENGLVGQETQYF	TGCAGTGCCGAGAATGGACTAGTGGGCCAAGAGACCCAGTACTTC	TRBJ2-5	TRBV20-1	many	TRBD2
CASSFLRQGATEAFF	TGTGCCAGCAGCTTCTTAAGACAGGGGGCAACTGAAGCTTTCTTT	TRBJ1-1	TRBV13	-	TRBD1
CASSSKASYEQYF	TGTGCCAGCAGTAGCAAGGCCTCCTACGAGCAGTACTTC	TRBJ2-7	TRBV25-1	-	-
CSPKTGGVDTEAFF	TGCAGTCCGAAAACAGGGGGCGTGGACACTGAAGCTTTCTTT	TRBJ1-1	TRBV20-1	-	TRBD1
CASSVAGQGYQETQYF	TGTGCCAGCAGCGTGGCTGGACAGGGCTACCAAGAGACCCAGTACTTC	TRBJ2-5	TRBV9	-	TRBD1
CAMGRSNQPQHF	TGTGCCATGGGGAGGAGTAATCAGCCCCAGCATTTT	TRBJ1-5	TRBV12-3/TRBV12-4	-	-
CAISGPRTGTQETQYF	TGTGCCATCAGTGGACCCAGGACAGGGACCCAAGAGACCCAGTACTTC	TRBJ2-5	TRBV10-3	-	TRBD1
CASSAEGAQYNEQYF	TGTGCCAGCAGTGCGGAGGGAGCTCAATACAATGAGCAGTACTTC	TRBJ2-7	TRBV2	few	-
CASSFIPIGLSGPQDYEQYF	TGTGCCAGCAGTTTTATCCCAATAGGTCTTTCAGGGCCCCAGGATTACGAGCAGTACTTC	TRBJ2-7	TRBV28	-	-
CASSVGMGGRIYEQYF	TGTGCCAGCAGCGTAGGGATGGGCGGGAGGATTTACGAGCAGTACTTC	TRBJ2-7	TRBV9	-	TRBD2
CSVHLAETQYF	TGCAGCGTTCATCTAGCGGAGACCCAGTACTTC	TRBJ2-5	TRBV29-1	many	-
CASSKPQGVAMSPLHF	TGTGCCAGCAGTAAACCACAGGGGGTAGCTATGTCACCCCTCCACTTT	TRBJ1-6	TRBV6-6	few	TRBD1
CASSGPGTPLPYEQYF	TGTGCCAGCAGTGGCCCCGGGACTCCACTCCCCTACGAGCAGTACTTC	TRBJ2-7	TRBV25-1	-	-
CASSLGTRGPNEQFF	TGTGCCAGCAGCTTGGGGACTAGAGGTCCCAATGAGCAGTTCTTC	TRBJ2-1	TRBV5-4	few	TRBD2
CASSLAGNSGEKLFF	TGTGCCAGCAGCTTAGCGGGCAACAGTGGTGAAAAACTGTTTTTT	TRBJ1-4	TRBV7-8	few	-
CASRLIRGGSYEQYF	TGCGCCAGCAGGTTAATCCGGGGCGGTTCCTACGAGCAGTACTTC	TRBJ2-7	TRBV5-1	few	-
CASSQGSGNRNSPLHF	TGTGCCAGCAGCCAAGGCTCTGGGAACCGAAATTCACCCCTCCACTTT	TRBJ1-6	TRBV3-1	few	-
CASSSPAPGGYGYTF	TGCGCCAGCAGCTCGCCCGCGCCAGGGGGCTATGGCTACACCTTC	TRBJ1-2	TRBV5-1	-	TRBD1